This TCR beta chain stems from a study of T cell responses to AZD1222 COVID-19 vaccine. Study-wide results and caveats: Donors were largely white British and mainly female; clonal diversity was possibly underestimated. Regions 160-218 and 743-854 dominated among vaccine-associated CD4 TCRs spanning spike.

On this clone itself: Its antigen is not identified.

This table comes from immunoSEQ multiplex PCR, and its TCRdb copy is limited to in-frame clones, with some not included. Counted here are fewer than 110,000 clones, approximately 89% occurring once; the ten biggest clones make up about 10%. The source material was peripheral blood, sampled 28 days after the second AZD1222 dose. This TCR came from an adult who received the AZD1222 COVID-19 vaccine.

CDR3 DNA sequence: TGTGCCACCAGCTTAACAGAGAACTCTGGAAACACCATATATTTT. Translated: CATSLTENSGNTIYF. The gene calls are TRBV24-1 and TRBJ1-3, with no clear D. Trimming took 7 bases from V and 0 from J, leaving 12 bases between them. Looked up from germline, CDR1 is KGHDR and CDR2 is SFDVKD. The CDR3 totals 15 residues.